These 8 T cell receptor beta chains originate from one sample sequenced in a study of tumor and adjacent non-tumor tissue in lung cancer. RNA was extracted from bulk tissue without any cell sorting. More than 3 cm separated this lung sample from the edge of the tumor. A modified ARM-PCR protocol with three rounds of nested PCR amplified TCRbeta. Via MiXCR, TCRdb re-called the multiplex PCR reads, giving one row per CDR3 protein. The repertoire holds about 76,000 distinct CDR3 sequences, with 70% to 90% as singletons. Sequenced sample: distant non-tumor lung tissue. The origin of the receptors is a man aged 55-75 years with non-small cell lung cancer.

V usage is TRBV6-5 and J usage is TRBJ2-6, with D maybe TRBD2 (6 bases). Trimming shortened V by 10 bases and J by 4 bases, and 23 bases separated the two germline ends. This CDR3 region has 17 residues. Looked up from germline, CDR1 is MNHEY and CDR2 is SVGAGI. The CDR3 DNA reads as TGTGCCATCAGCCTACCGGGAGCCAGGTACGGGGCCAACGTCCTGACTTTC. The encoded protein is CAISLPGARYGANVLTF.

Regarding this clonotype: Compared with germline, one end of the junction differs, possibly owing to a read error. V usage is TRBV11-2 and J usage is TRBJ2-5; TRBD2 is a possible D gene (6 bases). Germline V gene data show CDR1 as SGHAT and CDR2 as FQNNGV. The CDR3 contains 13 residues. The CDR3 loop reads CTSSSRGQETQYF. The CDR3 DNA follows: TGTACCAGCAGCTCACGGGGGCAAGAGACCCAGTACTTC.

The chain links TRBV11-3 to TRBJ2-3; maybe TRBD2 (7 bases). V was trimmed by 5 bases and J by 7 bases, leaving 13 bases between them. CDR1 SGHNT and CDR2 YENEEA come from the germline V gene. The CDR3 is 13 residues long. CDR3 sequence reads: CASSLRGANTQYF. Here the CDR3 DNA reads TGTGCCAGCAGCCTTCGGGGGGCAAATACGCAGTATTTT.

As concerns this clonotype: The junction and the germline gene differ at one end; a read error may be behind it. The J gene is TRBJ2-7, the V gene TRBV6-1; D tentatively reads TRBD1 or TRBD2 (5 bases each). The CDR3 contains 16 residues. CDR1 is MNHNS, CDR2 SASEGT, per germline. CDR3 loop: CASSEDYGTRSYDQYF. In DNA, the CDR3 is TGTGCCAGCAGTGAAGATTATGGGACGAGATCCTACGACCAGTACTTC.

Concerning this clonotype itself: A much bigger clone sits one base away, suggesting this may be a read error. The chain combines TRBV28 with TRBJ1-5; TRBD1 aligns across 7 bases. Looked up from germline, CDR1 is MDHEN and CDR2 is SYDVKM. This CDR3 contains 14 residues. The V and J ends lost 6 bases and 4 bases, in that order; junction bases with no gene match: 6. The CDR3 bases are TGTGCCAGCAGCCCTCGGGACAGAAATCAGCCCCAGCATTTT. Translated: CASSPRDRNQPQHF.

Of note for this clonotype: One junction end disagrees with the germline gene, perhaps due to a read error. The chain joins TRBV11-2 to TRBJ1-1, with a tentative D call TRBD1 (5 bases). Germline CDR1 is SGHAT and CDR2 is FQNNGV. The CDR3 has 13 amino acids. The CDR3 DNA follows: TGTGCCAGCAGCTTAAGAGGGGTCACTGAAGCGTTCTTT. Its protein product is CASSLRGVTEAFF.

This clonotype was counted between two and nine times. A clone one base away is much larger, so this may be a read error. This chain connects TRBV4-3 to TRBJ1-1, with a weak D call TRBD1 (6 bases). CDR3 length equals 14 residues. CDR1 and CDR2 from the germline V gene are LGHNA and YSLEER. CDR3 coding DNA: TGCGTCAGCAGCCTGAGGGGGGGGAACACTGAAGCTTTCTTT. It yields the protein CVSSLRGGNTEAFF.

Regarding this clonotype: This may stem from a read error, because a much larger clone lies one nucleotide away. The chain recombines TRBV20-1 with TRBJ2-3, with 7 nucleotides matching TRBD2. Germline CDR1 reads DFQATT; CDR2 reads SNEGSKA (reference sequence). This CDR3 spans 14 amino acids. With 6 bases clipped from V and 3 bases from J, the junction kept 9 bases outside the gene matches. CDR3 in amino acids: CSALMMGGTDTQYF. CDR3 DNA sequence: TGCAGTGCCCTTATGATGGGGGGGACAGATACGCAGTATTTT.